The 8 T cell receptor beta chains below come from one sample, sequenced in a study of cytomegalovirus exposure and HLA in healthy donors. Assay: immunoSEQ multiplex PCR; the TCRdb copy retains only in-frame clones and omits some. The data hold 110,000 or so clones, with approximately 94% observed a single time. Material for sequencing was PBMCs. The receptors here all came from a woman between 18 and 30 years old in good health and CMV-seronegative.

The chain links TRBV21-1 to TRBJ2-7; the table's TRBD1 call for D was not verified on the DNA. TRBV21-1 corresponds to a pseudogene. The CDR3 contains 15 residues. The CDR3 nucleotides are TGTGCCAGCAGCTTCCTACAGAAGCAGGGAAACGAGCAGTACTTC. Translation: CASSFLQKQGNEQYF.

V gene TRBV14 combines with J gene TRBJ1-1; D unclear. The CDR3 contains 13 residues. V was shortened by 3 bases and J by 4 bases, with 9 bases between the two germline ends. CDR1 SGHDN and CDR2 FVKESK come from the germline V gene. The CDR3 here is CASSQDQATEAFF. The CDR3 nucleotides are TGTGCCAGCAGCCAGGATCAGGCCACTGAAGCTTTCTTT. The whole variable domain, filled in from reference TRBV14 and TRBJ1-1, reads EAGVTQFPSHSVIEKGQTVTLRCDPISGHDNLYWYRRVMGKEIKFLLHFVKESKQDESGMPNNRFLAERTGGTYSTLKVQPAELEDSGVYFCASSQDQATEAFFGQGTRLTVV.

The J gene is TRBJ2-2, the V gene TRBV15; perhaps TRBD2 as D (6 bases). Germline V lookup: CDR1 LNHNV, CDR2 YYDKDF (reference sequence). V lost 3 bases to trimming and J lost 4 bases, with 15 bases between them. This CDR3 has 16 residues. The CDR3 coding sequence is TGTGCCACCAGCAGGTTTAGCGGTAGTGGCACCGGGGAGCTGTTTTTT. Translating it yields CATSRFSGSGTGELFF.

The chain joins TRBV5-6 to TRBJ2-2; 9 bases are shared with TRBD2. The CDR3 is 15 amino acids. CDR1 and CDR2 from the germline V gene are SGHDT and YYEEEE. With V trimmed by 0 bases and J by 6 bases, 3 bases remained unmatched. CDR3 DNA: TGTGCCAGCAGCTTGGCCGGACTAGCGCCCGGGGAGCTGTTTTTT. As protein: CASSLAGLAPGELFF.

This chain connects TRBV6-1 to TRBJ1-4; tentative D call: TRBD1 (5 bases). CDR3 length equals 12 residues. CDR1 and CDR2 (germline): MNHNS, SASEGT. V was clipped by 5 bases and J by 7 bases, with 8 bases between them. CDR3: CASSRRGEKLFF. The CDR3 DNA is TGTGCCAGCAGTCGAAGGGGTGAAAAACTGTTTTTT.

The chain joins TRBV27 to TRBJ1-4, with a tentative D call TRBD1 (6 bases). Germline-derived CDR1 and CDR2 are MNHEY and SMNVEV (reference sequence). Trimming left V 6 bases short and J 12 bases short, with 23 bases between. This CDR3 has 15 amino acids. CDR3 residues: CASRTGTSGRGELFF. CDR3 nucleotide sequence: TGTGCCAGCAGAACCGGGACATCGGGGAGAGGGGAACTGTTTTTT.

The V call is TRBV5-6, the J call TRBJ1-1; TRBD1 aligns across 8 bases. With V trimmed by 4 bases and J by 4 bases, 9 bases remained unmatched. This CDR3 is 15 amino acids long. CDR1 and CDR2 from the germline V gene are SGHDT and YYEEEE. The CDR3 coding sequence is TGTGCCAGCAGCGCAAGGACAGGGTTGGTCACTGAAGCTTTCTTT. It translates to CASSARTGLVTEAFF.

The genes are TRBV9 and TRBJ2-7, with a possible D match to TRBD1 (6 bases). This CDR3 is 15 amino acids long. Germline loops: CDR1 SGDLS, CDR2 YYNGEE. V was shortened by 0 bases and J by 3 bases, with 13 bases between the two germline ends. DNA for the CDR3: TGTGCCAGCAGCGTAGGCGCTGAGGACAGCTACGAGCAGTACTTC. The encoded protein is CASSVGAEDSYEQYF.